This TCR beta chain is drawn from a study of sequential checkpoint blockade in melanoma. Treatment defined: randomized to nivolumab then ipilimumab (arm A) or the reverse (arm B). Here immunoSEQ multiplex PCR was the method, and the copy in TCRdb shows in-frame clones only, minus some. The sample yields 20,000 to 25,000 clones, roughly 80% seen once. CDR1 and CDR2 from the germline V gene are MNHEY and SMNVEV (reference sequence). This CDR3 has 14 residues. The sequence was obtained from a human donor with melanoma. Sequencing used CD8+ T cells sorted from blood (inferred from file names), obtained from a patient given nivolumab and ipilimumab in sequence. This chain connects TRBV27 to TRBJ2-5, with TRBD2 identical over 11 bases. The assigned J gene may be wrong: the sequence end matches TRBJ2-7 better. DNA for the CDR3: TGTGCCAGCAGTACGACTAGCGGGGCATACGAGCAGTACTTC. The encoded protein is CASSTTSGAYEQYF.